This record covers a single TCR beta chain. Its cognate antigen is unknown. Germline V gives CDR1 ENHRY, CDR2 SYGVKD. V shed 6 bases, J shed 0 bases, and the junction held 6 bases outside the gene matches. This CDR3 region has 17 residues. The authors amplified TCR beta CDR3 regions, and they did so from RNA transcripts for repertoire sequencing. HTBI-primed first-round RT-PCR preceded second-round multiplex PCR. TCRdb independently ran MiXCR on the multiplex PCR reads; one entry per CDR3 protein. Of around 1.1 million distinct CDR3 sequences detected, about two fifths appear once; the ten largest clones hold roughly 11%. The data are from a study of Graves' ophthalmopathy and Graves' hyperthyroidism. Points from the study as a whole: Among thyroid clonotypes expanded above 0.001 frequency, most also appeared in blood.

The authors enrolled newly diagnosed hyperthyroidism patients aged 18 to 65 with under 2 months' duration. Other autoimmune disease, uncontrolled infection, pregnancy and lactation led to exclusion. Thyroid ultrasound, orbital computed tomography, TRAb, serum thyroxine and clinical symptoms formed the basis of diagnosis. The chain carries TRBV10-3 and TRBJ1-4; the match to TRBD1 covers 11 bases. The sample was peripheral blood or thyroid tissue (not recorded which). The clonotype originates from an adult man with Graves' hyperthyroidism. The CDR3 region is CAIRPGQGVATNEKLFF. In nucleotides, the CDR3 is TGTGCCATCAGACCGGGACAGGGGGTTGCAACTAATGAAAAACTGTTTTTT.